The 10 T cell receptor beta chains below were found in one sample sequenced in a study of shared T cell receptors in the human thymus. Sequencing used immunoSEQ multiplex PCR; TCRdb keeps in-frame clones, though not all of them. This table has about 660,000 clones, approximately 90% appearing once. The same specimen was also included in a second study, on human thymus T cells.

Sequencing input: thymocytes. Receptors were obtained from a boy younger than two with a congenital heart defect.

The chain couples TRBV11-2 to TRBJ2-1; TRBD2 agrees at 10 bases. Germline trimming cut 5 bases from V and 7 bases from J; bases unmatched to any gene: 17. Germline CDR1 is SGHAT and CDR2 is FQNNGV. This CDR3 is built from 18 residues. As DNA, the CDR3 is TGTGCCAGCAGCCTAAAGTTCCTGAGCGGGAGGGCCTTGAATGAGCAGTTCTTC. Translated: CASSLKFLSGRALNEQFF.

The table lists this clone with a few counts. This rearrangement joins TRBV4-3 to TRBJ1-2; no reliable D call. Germline CDR1 reads LGHNA; CDR2 reads YSLEER. V was pared by 4 bases and J by 4 bases, with 16 bases between. This CDR3 comprises 15 residues. CDR3 sequence: CASSPRWSGFYGYTF. The CDR3 DNA follows: TGCGCCAGCAGCCCGCGCTGGAGCGGATTCTATGGCTACACCTTC.

The chain couples TRBV27 to TRBJ2-2; a weak D match, TRBD1 (5 bases). CDR3 length equals 14 residues. From germline, CDR1 is MNHEY and CDR2 SMNVEV (reference sequence). V was pared by 8 bases and J by 7 bases, with 17 bases between. The CDR3 DNA sequence: TGTGCCAGCGGGGCAGGCCTACGGGTCGGGGAGCTGTTTTTT. This translates into CASGAGLRVGELFF.

The V gene is TRBV2, the J gene TRBJ2-7, with 11 bases aligning to TRBD2. The length of the CDR3 is 17 residues. From germline, CDR1 is SNHLY and CDR2 FYNNEI. The ends lost 1 base at V and 2 bases at J; junction bases unmatched: 7. The CDR3 DNA reads as TGTGCCAGCAGTGAAGTTGGGGCTAGCGGGAGGACCTACGAGCAGTACTTC. Amino acid sequence: CASSEVGASGRTYEQYF.

This clone was detected only once. This chain links TRBV11-2 with TRBJ2-7, with unresolved D. Germline V gene sequence: CDR1 SGHAT, CDR2 FQNNGV. The CDR3 runs 12 residues. V was trimmed by 5 bases and J by 5 bases, leaving 10 bases between them. In DNA form, the CDR3 reads TGTGCCAGCAGCCGCCTCCGGGACGAGCAGTACTTC. Amino acids: CASSRLRDEQYF.

V is TRBV28 and J is TRBJ2-5; TRBD2 agrees at 10 bases. V trimming: 9 bases; J trimming: 2 bases; junction bases outside the gene matches: 15. This CDR3 region has 17 residues. Germline CDR1 MDHEN, CDR2 SYDVKM. CDR3 in DNA: TGTGCCAGTAACCTTAGGCTAGCGGGAGACCCACAAGAGACCCAGTACTTC. Translation gives CASNLRLAGDPQETQYF.

This chain uses TRBV14 with TRBJ1-3, with D possibly being TRBD1 (6 bases). V gave up 3 bases and J gave up 2 bases, with 20 bases separating them. Germline-derived CDR1 and CDR2 are SGHDN and FVKESK. The CDR3 is made up of 18 amino acids. Here the CDR3 reads CASSQGGGRASAGNTIYF. CDR3 coding DNA: TGTGCCAGCAGCCAGGGTGGGGGCAGGGCTTCGGCTGGAAACACCATATATTTT.

V is TRBV5-1 and J is TRBJ2-7; 7 positions match TRBD1. After removal of 5 bases from V and 0 bases from J, the junction contained 8 bases not matched to a gene. This CDR3 is 15 amino acids long. The germline CDR1 and CDR2 sequences are SGHRS and YFSETQ. CDR3 region: CASRASGQPSYEQYF. The CDR3 nucleotides are TGCGCCAGCAGGGCCTCGGGACAGCCCTCCTACGAGCAGTACTTC.

The gene calls are TRBV7-7 and TRBJ2-5; D not certain. Looked up from germline, CDR1 is SSHAT and CDR2 is FNYEAQ (reference sequence). Deletions cut 3 bases from V and 4 bases from J, with 18 bases between. The CDR3 is 16 amino acids. CDR3 nucleotide sequence: TGTGCCAGCAGCTTTTCCTCCGGCGAGGCTGGAGAGACCCAGTACTTC. As protein: CASSFSSGEAGETQYF.

The chain has TRBV2 and TRBJ1-2; 7 nucleotides align to TRBD1. Germline assignment: CDR1 SNHLY and CDR2 FYNNEI. This CDR3 is built from 12 residues. The J segment lost 2 bases and the V segment lost 10 bases, leaving 4 bases of the junction unmatched. This chain's CDR3 is CAMTGQNYGYTF. DNA of the CDR3: TGTGCCATGACAGGGCAAAACTATGGCTACACCTTC.